Listed here is a single T cell receptor beta chain. Measured with immunoSEQ multiplex PCR; TCRdb has only the in-frame clones, and not every one. The repertoire has about 190,000 clones, less than 80% of them found once; the top ten carry approximately 13%. Germline-derived CDR1 and CDR2 are LNHDA and SQIVND (reference sequence). Trimming removed 4 bases from V and 10 bases from J, with 14 bases in between. CDR3 length equals 13 residues. This entry belongs to a study of blood T cell repertoires in COVID-19. This receptor was obtained from a man aged 45-65 years who had recovered from COVID-19. The chain has TRBV19 and TRBJ2-1; D perhaps matches TRBD1 (5 bases). The specimen sequenced was peripheral blood. The CDR3 loop reads CASSTDAGNEQFF. DNA for the CDR3: TGTGCCAGTAGTACAGACGCAGGGAACGAGCAGTTCTTC.